These T cell receptor beta chains were read from a single sample in a study of blood T cell repertoires in COVID-19. Using immunoSEQ multiplex PCR, the repertoire was profiled, and TCRdb retains in-frame clones only, with some absent. The data show some 66,000 clones, with 80% to 95% seen just once and 2.5% to 3% held by the top ten. The sample taken for sequencing was peripheral blood. The source is a man between 65 and 79 years old with active COVID-19. Both conserved end residues are part of each CDR3. D genes are given only for firm matches. Rows may omit the clone size; those that give it use once, few, many or a size class.

d_gene: TRBD2; abundance: few; j_gene: TRBJ2-3; v_gene: TRBV11-2; CDR3aa: CASSRRGVEADTQYF; CDR3nt: TGTGCCAGCAGCCGGCGGGGGGTGGAGGCAGATACGCAGTATTTT
d_gene: -; abundance: -; j_gene: TRBJ2-5; v_gene: TRBV5-1; CDR3aa: CASSRPQGQETQYF; CDR3nt: TGCGCCAGCAGCCGGCCCCAGGGACAAGAGACCCAGTACTTC
d_gene: -; abundance: -; j_gene: TRBJ2-5; v_gene: TRBV7-9; CDR3aa: CASSPKIGRATGIQETQYF; CDR3nt: TGTGCCAGCAGCCCCAAGATAGGACGAGCTACAGGGATTCAAGAGACCCAGTACTTC
d_gene: TRBD1; abundance: -; j_gene: TRBJ1-5; v_gene: TRBV19; CDR3aa: CASSIMGQVNQPQHF; CDR3nt: TGTGCCAGTAGTATAATGGGACAGGTCAATCAGCCCCAGCATTTT
d_gene: TRBD2; abundance: -; j_gene: TRBJ2-7; v_gene: TRBV7-9; CDR3aa: CASSLVLLAGALTYEQYF; CDR3nt: TGTGCCAGCAGCTTAGTACTTCTAGCGGGGGCGCTGACCTACGAGCAGTACTTC
d_gene: -; abundance: medium-sized; j_gene: TRBJ2-1; v_gene: TRBV6-2/TRBV6-3; CDR3aa: CASSYSTDGGSEQFF; CDR3nt: TGTGCCAGCAGTTACTCGACGGACGGGGGTAGTGAGCAGTTCTTC
d_gene: TRBD1; abundance: -; j_gene: TRBJ2-1; v_gene: TRBV3-1/TRBV3-2; CDR3aa: CASSQLPRQGGYNEQFF; CDR3nt: TGTGCCAGCAGCCAACTGCCTCGACAGGGTGGGTACAATGAGCAGTTCTTC
d_gene: -; abundance: few; j_gene: TRBJ1-1; v_gene: TRBV29-1; CDR3aa: CSVDNGGETEAFF; CDR3nt: TGCAGCGTTGATAATGGAGGTGAGACTGAAGCTTTCTTT
d_gene: TRBD1; abundance: few; j_gene: TRBJ1-3; v_gene: TRBV9; CDR3aa: CASSPTGNSGNTIYF; CDR3nt: TGTGCCAGCAGCCCGACAGGGAACTCTGGAAACACCATATATTTT
d_gene: TRBD1; abundance: -; j_gene: TRBJ2-1; v_gene: TRBV7-8; CDR3aa: CASSLPDRVSYNEQFF; CDR3nt: TGTGCCAGCAGCTTACCGGACAGGGTTTCCTACAATGAGCAGTTCTTC
d_gene: TRBD1; abundance: -; j_gene: TRBJ1-1; v_gene: TRBV5-1; CDR3aa: CASSLAGGGGNTEAFF; CDR3nt: TGCGCCAGCAGCTTGGCAGGGGGCGGAGGGAACACTGAAGCTTTCTTT
d_gene: TRBD2; abundance: large; j_gene: TRBJ2-3; v_gene: TRBV6-5; CDR3aa: CASSYLAGSGADTQYF; CDR3nt: TGTGCCAGCAGTTACCTAGCGGGGAGTGGGGCAGATACGCAGTATTTT
d_gene: -; abundance: -; j_gene: TRBJ2-2; v_gene: TRBV5-4; CDR3aa: CASSFPEGANTGELFF; CDR3nt: TGTGCCAGCAGCTTCCCCGAGGGGGCGAACACCGGGGAGCTGTTTTTT
d_gene: TRBD1; abundance: -; j_gene: TRBJ2-5; v_gene: TRBV3-1/TRBV3-2; CDR3aa: CASSRTGGSETQYF; CDR3nt: TGTGCCAGCAGCCGGACAGGGGGGTCAGAGACCCAGTACTTC
d_gene: TRBD1; abundance: -; j_gene: TRBJ1-1; v_gene: TRBV7-6; CDR3aa: CASSLGGTGITEAFF; CDR3nt: TGTGCCAGCAGCTTGGGGGGGACAGGGATTACTGAAGCTTTCTTT
d_gene: TRBD1; abundance: -; j_gene: TRBJ2-2; v_gene: TRBV6-5; CDR3aa: CASGGQGTGELFF; CDR3nt: TGTGCCAGCGGGGGACAGGGCACCGGGGAGCTGTTTTTT
d_gene: TRBD1; abundance: -; j_gene: TRBJ2-5; v_gene: TRBV19; CDR3aa: CASSSRTGSVEETQYF; CDR3nt: TGTGCCAGTAGTTCACGGACAGGTTCGGTAGAAGAGACCCAGTACTTC
d_gene: -; abundance: -; j_gene: TRBJ1-4; v_gene: TRBV11-3; CDR3aa: CASSLGMGLESEKLFF; CDR3nt: TGTGCCAGCAGCTTAGGCATGGGGCTGGAGTCTGAAAAACTGTTTTTT
d_gene: TRBD2; abundance: -; j_gene: TRBJ2-4; v_gene: TRBV14; CDR3aa: CASSQDRVAGAYIQYF; CDR3nt: TGTGCCAGCAGCCAAGATCGAGTAGCGGGGGCTTACATTCAGTACTTC
d_gene: TRBD2; abundance: once; j_gene: TRBJ2-3; v_gene: TRBV5-1; CDR3aa: CASSSLAGGVADTQYF; CDR3nt: TGCGCCAGCAGCTCCCTAGCGGGGGGGGTGGCAGATACGCAGTATTTT
d_gene: -; abundance: -; j_gene: TRBJ1-1; v_gene: TRBV12-3/TRBV12-4; CDR3aa: CASSQQGRAEAFF; CDR3nt: TGTGCCAGCAGCCAACAGGGAAGGGCTGAAGCTTTCTTT
d_gene: -; abundance: -; j_gene: TRBJ2-5; v_gene: TRBV24-1; CDR3aa: CATSEGGTGTQYF; CDR3nt: TGTGCCACCAGTGAGGGGGGAACGGGGACCCAGTACTTC
d_gene: TRBD1; abundance: -; j_gene: TRBJ1-5; v_gene: TRBV7-2; CDR3aa: CASSTDRRTNQPQHF; CDR3nt: TGTGCCAGCAGCACGGACAGGAGAACCAATCAGCCCCAGCATTTT
d_gene: TRBD2; abundance: -; j_gene: TRBJ2-1; v_gene: TRBV15; CDR3aa: CATSRTSGSYNEQFF; CDR3nt: TGTGCCACCAGCAGAACTAGCGGCTCCTACAATGAGCAGTTCTTC
d_gene: TRBD1; abundance: -; j_gene: TRBJ1-1; v_gene: TRBV2; CDR3aa: CASSLRQGSAFF; CDR3nt: TGTGCCAGCAGCCTTCGACAGGGATCGGCTTTCTTT
d_gene: -; abundance: -; j_gene: TRBJ2-4; v_gene: TRBV7-9; CDR3aa: CASSATTYEGIQYF; CDR3nt: TGTGCCAGCAGCGCGACTACGTATGAGGGCATTCAGTACTTC
d_gene: -; abundance: -; j_gene: TRBJ1-6; v_gene: TRBV9; CDR3aa: CASSVDPGGGPSSYNSPLHF; CDR3nt: TGTGCCAGCAGCGTAGACCCGGGGGGGGGACCGAGCTCCTATAATTCACCCCTCCACTTT
d_gene: TRBD1; abundance: -; j_gene: TRBJ1-2; v_gene: TRBV5-1; CDR3aa: CASAREGANYGYTF; CDR3nt: TGCGCCAGCGCCCGGGAGGGGGCCAACTATGGCTACACCTTC
d_gene: -; abundance: -; j_gene: TRBJ1-1; v_gene: TRBV10-2; CDR3aa: CASSEYRNTEAFF; CDR3nt: TGCGCCAGCAGTGAATATCGGAACACTGAAGCTTTCTTT
d_gene: -; abundance: -; j_gene: TRBJ1-5; v_gene: TRBV19; CDR3aa: CASPDRSQHF; CDR3nt: TGTGCCAGTCCAGACAGGTCTCAGCATTTT
d_gene: TRBD1; abundance: -; j_gene: TRBJ2-7; v_gene: TRBV6-2/TRBV6-3; CDR3aa: CASSYSTGTGRSEQYF; CDR3nt: TGTGCCAGCAGTTACTCCACCGGGACAGGGAGATCCGAGCAGTACTTC
d_gene: -; abundance: -; j_gene: TRBJ2-1; v_gene: TRBV10-1; CDR3aa: CASSESIGEQFF; CDR3nt: TGCGCCAGCAGTGAGTCGATCGGTGAGCAGTTCTTC
d_gene: -; abundance: -; j_gene: TRBJ2-2; v_gene: TRBV6-5; CDR3aa: CASSYDNRAYGELFF; CDR3nt: TGTGCCAGCAGTTACGATAACAGGGCCTACGGGGAGCTGTTTTTT
d_gene: -; abundance: -; j_gene: TRBJ1-3; v_gene: TRBV11-2; CDR3aa: CASRPQGQFSGNTIYF; CDR3nt: TGTGCCAGCAGACCACAAGGACAGTTCTCTGGAAACACCATATATTTT
d_gene: -; abundance: -; j_gene: TRBJ2-1; v_gene: TRBV3-1/TRBV3-2; CDR3aa: CASSQEGLYNEQFF; CDR3nt: TGTGCCAGCAGCCAAGAGGGCCTTTACAATGAGCAGTTCTTC
d_gene: TRBD1; abundance: -; j_gene: TRBJ2-5; v_gene: TRBV18; CDR3aa: CASSPKGTGGQETQYF; CDR3nt: TGTGCCAGCTCACCAAAAGGGACAGGGGGCCAAGAGACCCAGTACTTC
d_gene: TRBD1; abundance: -; j_gene: TRBJ2-7; v_gene: TRBV7-2; CDR3aa: CASSFDRGHAYEQYF; CDR3nt: TGTGCCAGCAGCTTCGACAGGGGGCACGCCTACGAGCAGTACTTC
d_gene: -; abundance: -; j_gene: TRBJ1-2; v_gene: TRBV2; CDR3aa: CASRAGGNYGYTF; CDR3nt: TGTGCCAGCAGGGCCGGGGGGAACTATGGCTACACCTTC
d_gene: TRBD2; abundance: -; j_gene: TRBJ2-3; v_gene: TRBV5-1; CDR3aa: CASSAGTSGGAVDTQYF; CDR3nt: TGCGCCAGCAGCGCCGGGACTAGCGGGGGGGCAGTAGATACGCAGTATTTT